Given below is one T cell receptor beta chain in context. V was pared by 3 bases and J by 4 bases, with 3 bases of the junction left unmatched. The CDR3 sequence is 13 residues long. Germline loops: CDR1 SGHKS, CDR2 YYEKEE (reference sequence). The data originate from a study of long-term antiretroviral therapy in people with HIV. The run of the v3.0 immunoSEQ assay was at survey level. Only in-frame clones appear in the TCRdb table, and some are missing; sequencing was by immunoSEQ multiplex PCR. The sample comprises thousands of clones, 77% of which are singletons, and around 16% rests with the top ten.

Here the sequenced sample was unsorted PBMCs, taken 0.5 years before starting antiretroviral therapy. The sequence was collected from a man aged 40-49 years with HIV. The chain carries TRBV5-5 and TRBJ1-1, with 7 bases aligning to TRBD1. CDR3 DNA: TGTGCCAGCAGCTCGGGACAGCTCACTGAAGCTTTCTTT. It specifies CASSSGQLTEAFF.